This entry lists 6 T cell receptor beta chains sequenced from one sample in a study of cytomegalovirus exposure and HLA in healthy donors. Clones were sequenced by immunoSEQ multiplex PCR, and TCRdb holds only the in-frame ones, with some missing. This repertoire shows under 400,000 clones, 75% to 90% found once; its top ten account for 0.65% to 0.95%. The specimen was PBMCs. Every receptor here comes from a woman younger than 30 in good health and CMV-seronegative.

The chain is built from TRBV4-1 and TRBJ2-7; TRBD1 agrees at 7 bases. Germline lookup yields CDR1 MGHRA and CDR2 YSYEKL. The CDR3 is made up of 14 amino acids. Trimming removed 3 bases from V and 2 bases from J; junction bases left unmatched: 4. The CDR3 loop reads CASSQPGQTYEQYF. CDR3 coding DNA: TGCGCCAGCAGCCAGCCGGGACAGACCTACGAGCAGTACTTC.

V and J are TRBV20-1 and TRBJ2-7; D gene unclear. This CDR3 comprises 11 residues. Germline CDR1 is DFQATT and CDR2 is SNEGSKA (reference sequence). Trimming shortened V by 3 bases and J by 4 bases, and 7 bases separated the two germline ends. CDR3 residues: CSASPTYEQYF. In DNA form, the CDR3 reads TGCAGTGCTAGCCCGACTTACGAGCAGTACTTC.

V gene TRBV28 combines with J gene TRBJ2-1; 7 bases agree with TRBD2. Trimming cost V 4 bases and J 6 bases; bases outside gene matches: 24. The CDR3 runs 20 residues. Germline V gene sequence: CDR1 MDHEN, CDR2 SYDVKM. CDR3: CASSYPRGGRVRYVGNEQFF. CDR3 nucleotide sequence: TGTGCCAGCAGTTACCCCCGCGGGGGACGTGTGCGGTATGTAGGCAATGAGCAGTTCTTC. Filled out from reference TRBV28 and TRBJ2-1, the complete variable domain reads DVKVTQSSRYLVKRTGEKVFLECVQDMDHENMFWYRQDPGLGLRLIYFSYDVKMKEKGDIPEGYSVSREKKERFSLILESASTNQTSMYLCASSYPRGGRVRYVGNEQFFGPGTRLTVL.

This clone was seen once. This rearrangement joins TRBV28 to TRBJ2-3, with 7 bases aligning to TRBD2. This CDR3 contains 19 residues. The germline CDR1 and CDR2 sequences are MDHEN and SYDVKM. Trimming removed 5 bases from V and 2 bases from J; junction bases left unmatched: 19. CDR3 residues: CASSAWGWRSGKTTDTQYF. The CDR3 DNA sequence: TGTGCCAGCAGTGCTTGGGGGTGGAGAAGCGGGAAGACCACAGATACGCAGTATTTT.

The chain joins TRBV28 to TRBJ1-1, with a possible D match to TRBD1 (6 bases). The germline V gene has CDR1 MDHEN and CDR2 SYDVKM. V lost 8 bases to trimming and J lost 0 bases, with 16 bases between them. CDR3 length equals 15 residues. The CDR3 region has the DNA TGTGCCAGCTCCCCGACAGGCTACATGAACACTGAAGCTTTCTTT. As protein: CASSPTGYMNTEAFF.

V gene TRBV5-1 combines with J gene TRBJ2-4, with D maybe TRBD2 (7 bases). Trimming stripped 4 bases from V and 1 base from J, with 15 bases between. The CDR3 has 16 amino acids. Germline V gives CDR1 SGHRS, CDR2 YFSETQ. CDR3 protein: CASSPGGGFAKNIQYF. The CDR3 coding sequence is TGCGCCAGCAGCCCTGGGGGGGGCTTCGCCAAAAACATTCAGTACTTC.